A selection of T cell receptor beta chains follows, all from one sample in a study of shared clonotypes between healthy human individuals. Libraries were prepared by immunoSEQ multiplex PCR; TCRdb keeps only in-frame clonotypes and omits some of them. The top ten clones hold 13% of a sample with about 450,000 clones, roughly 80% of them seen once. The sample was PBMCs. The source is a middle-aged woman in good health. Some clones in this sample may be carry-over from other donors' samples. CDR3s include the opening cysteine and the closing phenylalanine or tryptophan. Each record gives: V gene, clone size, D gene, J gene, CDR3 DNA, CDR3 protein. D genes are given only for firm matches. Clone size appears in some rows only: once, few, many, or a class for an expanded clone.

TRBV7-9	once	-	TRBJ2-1	TGTGCCAGCAGCTCGGGCAATGAGCAGTTCTTC	CASSSGNEQFF
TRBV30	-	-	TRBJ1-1	TGTGCCTGGAGCGCCACCACAGGGAACACTGAAGCTTTCTTT	CAWSATTGNTEAFF
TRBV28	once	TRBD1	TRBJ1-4	TGTGCCAGCAGCCCACACGGGACAGCAACCCTTAATGAAAAACTGTTTTTT	CASSPHGTATLNEKLFF
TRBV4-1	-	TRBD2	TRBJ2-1	TGCGCCAGCAGCCAAGATAAGGGCAGACTAGCGGGGGGCTATGAGCAGTTCTTC	CASSQDKGRLAGGYEQFF
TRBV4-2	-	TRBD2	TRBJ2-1	TGTGCCAGCAGCCACCCCGGACTAGCGGGAGTTAATGAGCAGTTCTTC	CASSHPGLAGVNEQFF
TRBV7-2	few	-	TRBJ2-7	TGTGCCAGCAGCTTAGGAGCTGCATTCTGGGAGCAGTACTTC	CASSLGAAFWEQYF
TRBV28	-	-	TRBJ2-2	TGTGCCAGCAGTTTCCGACAGGAGAACACCGGGGAGCTGTTTTTT	CASSFRQENTGELFF
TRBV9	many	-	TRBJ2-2	TGTGCCAGCAGCGTAGAAGGTCCCGTGGCCGGGGAGCTGTTTTTT	CASSVEGPVAGELFF
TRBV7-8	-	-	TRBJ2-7	TGTGCCAGCAGCCTCGGAGAGCAGTCCCACTACGAGCAGTACTTC	CASSLGEQSHYEQYF
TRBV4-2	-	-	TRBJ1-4	TGTGCCAGCAGCCAAGACAGGGGAAATGAAAAACTGTTTTTT	CASSQDRGNEKLFF
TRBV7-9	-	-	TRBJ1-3	TGTGCCAGCAGCTTATTTGGAAACACCATATATTTT	CASSLFGNTIYF
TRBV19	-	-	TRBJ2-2	TGTGCCAGTAGTATAGATCTTGGGGGTACCGGGGAGCTGTTTTTT	CASSIDLGGTGELFF
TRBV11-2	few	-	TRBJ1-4	TGTGCCAGCAGCTTAGGGACTAATGAAAAACTGTTTTTT	CASSLGTNEKLFF